At least ten counts were recorded for the clone carrying this T cell receptor beta chain. What it binds is unknown. The CDR3 consists of 13 residues. The germline gives CDR1 SGHRS, CDR2 YFSETQ. V was pared by 0 bases and J by 7 bases, with 10 bases between. This entry belongs to a study of early T cells in non-severe SARS-CoV-2 infection. Study at large: Bulk RNA taken from unsorted whole blood was sequenced, leaving chains unpaired.

Individual cDNA molecules carried attached unique molecular identifiers. A single record per CDR3 protein comes from TCRdb applying MiXCR to the 5' RACE reads. The table has 30,000 to 40,000 distinct CDR3 sequences, 6% to 8.5% seen once. Overall study results and limits: VDJdb matching skewed toward anti-spike CD8 responses, missing private and CD4 specificities.

The sequence was obtained from an adult who was a healthcare worker with PCR-confirmed SARS-CoV-2 infection or an uninfected control (not recorded which). The sequencing here drew on whole blood, taken at baseline. The rearrangement uses TRBV5-1 and TRBJ1-2; D unclear. In DNA form, the CDR3 reads TGCGCCAGCAGCTTGGAGCCCTTGGGTGGCTACACCTTC. Its protein product is CASSLEPLGGYTF.